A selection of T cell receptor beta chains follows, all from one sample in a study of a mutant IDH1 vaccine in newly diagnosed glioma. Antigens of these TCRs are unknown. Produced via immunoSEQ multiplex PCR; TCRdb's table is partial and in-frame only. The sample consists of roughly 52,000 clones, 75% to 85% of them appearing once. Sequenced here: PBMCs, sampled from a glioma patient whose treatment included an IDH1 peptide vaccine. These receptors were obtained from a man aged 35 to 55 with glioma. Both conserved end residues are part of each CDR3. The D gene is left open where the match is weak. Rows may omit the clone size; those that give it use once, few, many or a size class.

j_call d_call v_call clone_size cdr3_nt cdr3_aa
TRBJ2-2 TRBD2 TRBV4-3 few TGCGCCAGCAGCCAAGTAGCGGGAGCGAACACCGGGGAGCTGTTTTTT CASSQVAGANTGELFF
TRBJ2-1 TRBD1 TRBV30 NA TGTGCCGGGGACAGGGCCCATGAGCAGTTCTTC CAGDRAHEQFF
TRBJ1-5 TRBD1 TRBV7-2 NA TGTGCCAGCAGCTTAAGGACAGGCGGACAGCCCCAGCATTTT CASSLRTGGQPQHF
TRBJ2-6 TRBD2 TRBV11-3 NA TGTGCCAGCAGCTTAGTACTACTAGCGGGAGGGTCTGGGGCCAACGTCCTGACTTTC CASSLVLLAGGSGANVLTF
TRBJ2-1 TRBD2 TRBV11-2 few TGTGCCAGTTCGGGGGGACTAGCGGGATACGAGCAGTTCTTC CASSGGLAGYEQFF
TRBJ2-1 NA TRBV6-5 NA TGTGCCAGCAGTACCCATCACAATGAGCAGTTCTTC CASSTHHNEQFF
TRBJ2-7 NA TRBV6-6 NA TGTGCCAGCCGAAGACAGCTGAGCTCCTACGAGCAGTACTTC CASRRQLSSYEQYF
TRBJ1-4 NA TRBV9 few TGTGCCAGCAGCGTAGAGAACGGGGGCGATACTAATGAAAAACTGTTTTTT CASSVENGGDTNEKLFF
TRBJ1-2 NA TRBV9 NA TGTGCCAGCAGCGTAGCACCTGGGGCTGACTATGGCTACACCTTC CASSVAPGADYGYTF
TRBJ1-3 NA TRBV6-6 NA TGTGCCAGCAGTTACTCAGGGTCTGCTGGAAACACCATATATTTT CASSYSGSAGNTIYF
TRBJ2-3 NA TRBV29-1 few TGCAGCGTTGGATATGGGGTTGACACAGATACGCAGTATTTT CSVGYGVDTDTQYF
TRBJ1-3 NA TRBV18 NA TGTGCCAGCTCACCACCTGGGCTGGTTGCTGGAAACACCATATATTTT CASSPPGLVAGNTIYF
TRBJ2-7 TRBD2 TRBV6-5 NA TGTGCCAGCAGTAAGCGGGAGGATCTCTACGAGCAGTACTTC CASSKREDLYEQYF
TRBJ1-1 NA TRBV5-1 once TGCGCCAGCAGCTTGGACTTATTGGGCACTGAAGCTTTCTTT CASSLDLLGTEAFF
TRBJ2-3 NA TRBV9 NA TGTGCCAGCAGCGTAGTAGCGGCAGATACGCAGTATTTT CASSVVAADTQYF
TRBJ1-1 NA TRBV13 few TGTGCCAGCAGCTTAAGCGGCGGGAGGTACACTGAAGCTTTCTTT CASSLSGGRYTEAFF
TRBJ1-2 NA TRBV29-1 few TGCAGCGTCGACTATGGCTACACCTTC CSVDYGYTF
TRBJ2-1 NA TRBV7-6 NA TGTGCCAGCAGCTCGGAACAGAGCTCCTACAATGAGCAGTTCTTC CASSSEQSSYNEQFF
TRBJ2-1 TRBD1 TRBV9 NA TGTGCCAGCAGCGAGGGGACAGGGGGTTTCGATGAGCAGTTCTTC CASSEGTGGFDEQFF
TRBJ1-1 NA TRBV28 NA TGTGCCAGCACCCAGGGTGGGTGGGTGAACACTGAAGCTTTCTTT CASTQGGWVNTEAFF
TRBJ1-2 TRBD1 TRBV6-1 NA TGTGCCAGCGGCTGGGACAGCTATAACTATGGCTACACCTTC CASGWDSYNYGYTF
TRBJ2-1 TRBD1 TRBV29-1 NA TGCAGCGGAAGGACAGGGAGTAGGGAGAATGAGCAGTTCTTC CSGRTGSRENEQFF
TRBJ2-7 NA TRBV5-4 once TGTGCCAGCAGCAGCCGACAGGCCAAATCCTACGAGCAGTACTTC CASSSRQAKSYEQYF
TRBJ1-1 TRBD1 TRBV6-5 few TGTGCCAGCGGGGGACAGGGGAGAACTGAAGCTTTCTTT CASGGQGRTEAFF
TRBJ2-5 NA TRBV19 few TGTGCCAGTAGTATGGGGGCCGGAGAGACCCAGTACTTC CASSMGAGETQYF
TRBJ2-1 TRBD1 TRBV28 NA TGTGCCAGCAGTTTATGGGGTCCCGGGACAGGGACTTACAATGAGCAGTTCTTC CASSLWGPGTGTYNEQFF
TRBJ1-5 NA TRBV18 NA TGTGCCAGCTCTCCCGGTCCCCACCCTGATCAGCCCCAGCATTTT CASSPGPHPDQPQHF
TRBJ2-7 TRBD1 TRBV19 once TGTGCCAGTAGTACCTCGGACAGGGGCTTCACCTACGAGCAGTACTTC CASSTSDRGFTYEQYF
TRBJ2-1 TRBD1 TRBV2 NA TGTGCCAGCAGAGTACAGGGGGGCGGTGAGCAGTTCTTC CASRVQGGGEQFF
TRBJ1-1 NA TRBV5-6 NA TGTGCCAGCAGCTTCACGAGGACTGAAGCTTTCTTT CASSFTRTEAFF
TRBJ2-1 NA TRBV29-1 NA TGCAGCGTTGCTTTTCTTCTCTCCTACAATGAGCAGTTCTTC CSVAFLLSYNEQFF
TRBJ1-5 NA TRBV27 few TGTGCCAGCAGTCCCCAGGGTTCGGGCAATCAGCCCCAGCATTTT CASSPQGSGNQPQHF
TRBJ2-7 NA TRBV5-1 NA TGCGCCAGCAGCTCTAGGACCGGTAAAGGCGAGCAGTACTTC CASSSRTGKGEQYF
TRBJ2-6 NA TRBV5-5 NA TGTGCCAGCAGCTTGGGCTCTGGGGCCAACGTCCTGACTTTC CASSLGSGANVLTF
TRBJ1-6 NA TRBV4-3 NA TGCGCCAGCAGCCACCTAAGGGCAAGCTCCTATAATTCACCCCTCCACTTT CASSHLRASSYNSPLHF
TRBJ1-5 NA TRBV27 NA TGTGCCAGCAGTTTATACGGAGATCAGCCCCAGCATTTT CASSLYGDQPQHF
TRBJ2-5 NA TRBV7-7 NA TGTGCCAGCAGCTTCGCAGGAGAGACCCAGTACTTC CASSFAGETQYF
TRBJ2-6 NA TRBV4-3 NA TGCGCCAGCAGCCAAGATCCGGGGGAGGGGGCCAACGTCCTGACTTTC CASSQDPGEGANVLTF
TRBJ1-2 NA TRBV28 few TGTGCCAGCAGTCCAAGGGGCTATGGCTACACCTTC CASSPRGYGYTF
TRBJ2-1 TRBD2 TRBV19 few TGTGCCAGTAGTCTCTCGACTAGCGGGAGTGGCGAGCAGTTCTTC CASSLSTSGSGEQFF
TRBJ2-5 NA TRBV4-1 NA TGCGCTAGCAGCCAACTACCCGGGGTAGAGACCCAGTACTTC CASSQLPGVETQYF
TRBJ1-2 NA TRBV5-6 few TGTGCCAGCAGCTTGGATCCGGTTAACTATGGCTACACCTTC CASSLDPVNYGYTF
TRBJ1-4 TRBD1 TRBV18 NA TGTGCCAGCTCACCGAGAGGACAGGGGTCCGGAGCGGAAAAACTGTTTTTT CASSPRGQGSGAEKLFF
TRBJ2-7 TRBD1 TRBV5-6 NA TGTGCCAGCAGCTTGGGACAGGGAATTTACGAGCAGTACTTC CASSLGQGIYEQYF
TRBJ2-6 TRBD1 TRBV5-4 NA TGTGCCAGCAGCCCATCCAGGGGGACCTCCTCTGGGGCCAACGTCCTGACTTTC CASSPSRGTSSGANVLTF
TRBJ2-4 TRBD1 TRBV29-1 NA TGCAGCACCAGGACAGGGAGAAACATTCAGTACTTC CSTRTGRNIQYF
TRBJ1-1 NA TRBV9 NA TGTGCCAGCAGTCGGGACTCTTCTGAAGCTTTCTTT CASSRDSSEAFF
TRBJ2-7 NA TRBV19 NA TGTGCCAGTAGTAATAACTCCTACGAGCAGTACTTC CASSNNSYEQYF